The 23 T cell receptor beta chains in this list originate from one sample, sequenced in a study of tumor and adjacent non-tumor tissue in lung cancer. The library came from three nested PCR rounds adapted from ARM-PCR protocols. TCRdb reprocessed the multiplex PCR reads via MiXCR and lists one record per CDR3 protein. Found here are tens of thousands of distinct CDR3 sequences, approximately 68% of them singletons; the top ten hold 28%. No cell sorting was done before RNA was extracted from the tissue. This non-tumor lung sample came from over 3 cm beyond the tumor edge. Sequencing was performed on distant non-tumor lung tissue. The receptors derive from a woman in her fifties or sixties with non-small cell lung cancer.

Concerning this clonotype itself: A much larger clone differs by one base, so this may be a read error. V is TRBV29-1 and J is TRBJ2-5; no clear D gene. The CDR3 loop spans 12 amino acids. Germline-derived CDR1 and CDR2 are SQVTM and ANQGSEA. CDR3 region: CSVVENVEAQYF. CDR3 sequence (DNA): TGCAGCGTCGTCGAAAACGTAGAGGCCCAGTACTTC.

This clonotype was counted ten times or more. V gene TRBV4-1 combines with J gene TRBJ2-1; 11 bases match TRBD2. V dropped 0 bases and J dropped 9; count of bases not matched to a gene: 13. The CDR3 is made up of 18 amino acids. Germline-derived CDR1 and CDR2 are MGHRA and YSYEKL. CDR3 DNA sequence: TGCGCCAGCAGCCAAGAGAACGCGCGACTAGCGGGAAAGAGTGAGCAGTTCTTC. Amino acid sequence: CASSQENARLAGKSEQFF.

J is TRBJ1-2 and V is TRBV28; TRBD1 matches at 7 bases. The V gene's germline CDR1 is MDHEN and CDR2 SYDVKM. CDR3 length: 15 residues. V was clipped by 5 bases and J by 4 bases; unmatched bases: 10. CDR3 in DNA: TGTGCCAGCAGTACCAATCAGGGGGGCGGCTATGGCTACACCTTC. Protein: CASSTNQGGGYGYTF.

Points on this clonotype: This may come from a read error, since a much larger clone is one base off. The chain is built from TRBV18 and TRBJ2-7, with a possible D match to TRBD1 (6 bases). The CDR3 spans 16 residues. V lost 4 bases, J lost 2 bases, and 18 bases lay in between. The germline V gene has CDR1 KGHSH and CDR2 LQKENI. The CDR3 region has the DNA TGTGCCAGCTCACTACCGGGACACACAATAACCTACGAGCAGTACTTC. It specifies CASSLPGHTITYEQYF.

The sample holds a few counts of this clonotype. At one end the junction does not follow the germline gene, possibly because of a read error. V usage is TRBV11-2 and J usage is TRBJ2-7; tentative D call: TRBD2 (6 bases). The CDR3 length is 13 residues. Germline V gene sequence: CDR1 SGHAT, CDR2 FQNNGV. Here the CDR3 reads CASSIAAGYEHYF. The CDR3 DNA reads TGTGCCAGCAGCATAGCGGCTGGGTACGAGCATTACTTT.

The rearrangement links TRBV28 to TRBJ2-1; D remains ambiguous. CDR3 length equals 11 residues. The germline V gene encodes CDR1 MDHEN and CDR2 SYDVKM. Trimming pared 1 base from V and 9 bases from J, leaving 4 bases between. The CDR3 protein is CASSLFCEQFF. CDR3 DNA sequence: TGTGCCAGCAGTTTATTCTGTGAGCAGTTCTTC.

Turning to this clonotype: No conserved phenylalanine or tryptophan ends this CDR3, so it is likely a read error. V is TRBV12-3 or TRBV12-4 and J is TRBJ2-2; the D is unclear. The CDR3 length is 12 residues. Written as DNA, the CDR3 is TGTGCCAACAGTTTTGGTCCCGGGGAGCTGTTTTCT. Its protein product is CANSFGPGELFS.

With regard to this clonotype: Compared with germline, one end of the junction differs, possibly owing to a read error. V usage is TRBV11-2 and J usage is TRBJ2-7; 10 bases agree with TRBD1. The CDR3 has 14 residues. Germline V gene data show CDR1 as SGHAT and CDR2 as FQNNGV. The CDR3 bases are TGTGCCAACAGCTTAGCAAGGACAGGGGGAGAGCACTACTTC. Its translation: CANSLARTGGEHYF.

Note on this clonotype: The CDR3 does not end in the conserved phenylalanine or tryptophan, so this is likely a read error. The J gene is TRBJ1-5, the V gene TRBV14; D gene uncertain. The CDR3 contains 13 residues. Germline assignment: CDR1 SGHDN and CDR2 FVKESK. Trimming left V 2 bases short and J 5 bases short, with 7 bases between. CDR3 protein: CASSQREYQPQHL. CDR3 bases: TGTGCCAGCAGCCAAAGGGAGTATCAGCCCCAGCATCTT.

The CDR3 sequence is CAVTEGQGYGYTF. As DNA, the CDR3 is TGTGCCGTCACTGAGGGACAGGGCTATGGCTACACCTTC. The chain employs TRBV10-3 and TRBJ1-2; 9 positions agree with TRBD1. CDR1 is ENHRY, CDR2 SYGVKD, per germline. The J segment lost 4 bases and the V segment lost 11 bases, leaving 8 bases of the junction unmatched. This CDR3 spans 13 amino acids.

This chain joins TRBV5-1 and TRBJ2-2; 9 nucleotides agree with TRBD1. The V segment lost 4 bases and the J segment 7 bases; nucleotides outside the gene matches: 8. Per the germline V gene, CDR1 is SGHRS and CDR2 is YFSETQ. The CDR3 is 15 amino acids. CDR3: CASSLGQGYLGELFF. CDR3 bases: TGCGCCAGCAGCCTGGGACAGGGATACCTCGGGGAGCTGTTTTTT.

This clonotype was seen just once. An end of the junction does not agree with germline; a read error may underlie this. The chain joins TRBV28 to TRBJ2-6; 8 bases align to TRBD1. Germline CDR1 and CDR2: MDHEN and SYDVKM. The CDR3 extends over 17 amino acids. Written as DNA, the CDR3 is TGTGACAGCATCCCAGGACAGGGCAGGTCTGGGGCCAACGTCCTGACTTTC. Its protein is CDSIPGQGRSGANVLTF.

A note on this clonotype: Here the CDR3 omits its conserved ending phenylalanine or tryptophan, so a read error is the likely source. The limits of the CDR3 on the DNA are not certain, so only TCRdb's listed CDR3 is given. This rearrangement joins TRBV11-1 to TRBJ2-3; the DNA was not compared with TRBD1, the D call given in the table. The CDR3 sequence runs 14 residues, both termini included. The germline V gene encodes CDR1 SGHAT and CDR2 FQDESV (reference sequence). This CDR3 reads CASSLATGSDTHYY.

This clonotype has a single count. This is likely a read error, given that the CDR3 carries no conserved phenylalanine or tryptophan at its end. The chain joins TRBV20-1 to TRBJ2-3; D not certain. V was clipped by 0 bases and J by 1 base, with 8 bases between them. This CDR3 is 14 amino acids long. The germline V gene encodes CDR1 DFQATT and CDR2 SNEGSKA (reference sequence). DNA of the CDR3: TGCAGTGCTAGAGATTCCCTAGGCACAGATACGCAGTATTCT. It yields the protein CSARDSLGTDTQYS.

As for this clonotype: In this CDR3 the conserved last residue, phenylalanine or tryptophan, is missing, so a read error is likely. J is TRBJ2-1 and V is TRBV6-1; D is perhaps TRBD1 (6 bases). V shed 2 bases and J shed 10 bases, with 18 bases lying between them. The CDR3 extends over 15 amino acids. The germline CDR1 and CDR2 sequences are MNHNS and SASEGT. The CDR3 here is CASSESPDSSKEQFS. CDR3 coding DNA: TGTGCCAGCAGTGAATCCCCGGACAGTTCCAAAGAGCAGTTCTCC.

On this clonotype itself: A clone one base away is much larger, so this may be a read error. This rearrangement joins TRBV12-3 or TRBV12-4 to TRBJ1-1, with D tentatively TRBD1 (5 bases). The CDR3 runs 14 residues. In DNA, the CDR3 is TGTGCCAGCAGTTTGGGGGGAGGGCCCACTGAAGCTTCCTTT. Protein product: CASSLGGGPTEASF.

In its sample, this clonotype was seen many times. The chain couples TRBV29-1 to TRBJ2-7; no clear D. This CDR3 has 12 amino acids. Trimming shortened V by 4 bases and J by 4 bases, and 11 bases separated the two germline ends. Germline V gene data show CDR1 as SQVTM and CDR2 as ANQGSEA. The CDR3 is CSVVRRYYEQYF. CDR3 nucleotide sequence: TGCAGCGTTGTCCGCAGATATTACGAGCAGTACTTC.

The chain carries TRBV4-2 and TRBJ2-3; D unresolved. This CDR3 is 13 amino acids long. Germline CDR1 LGHNA, CDR2 YNFKEQ. Trimming stripped 4 bases from V and 2 bases from J, with 7 bases between. The CDR3 region is CASSLQITDTQYF. CDR3 DNA: TGTGCCAGCAGCCTGCAAATCACAGATACGCAGTATTTT.

About this clonotype itself: This may be a read error: a much more frequent sequence differs by one nucleotide. The chain's CDR3 is CATGTGSSGKTIYF. Written as DNA, the CDR3 is TGTGCCACCGGAACAGGAAGCTCTGGAAAGACCATATATTTT. This rearrangement joins TRBV6-1 to TRBJ1-3, with TRBD1 as a possible D gene (5 bases). Germline assignment: CDR1 MNHNS and CDR2 SASEGT. This CDR3 is built from 14 residues.

On this clonotype: Since a much larger clone is just one base distant, this may be a read error. The chain combines TRBV29-1 with TRBJ2-3, with D tentatively TRBD2 (5 bases). V gave up 6 bases and J gave up 6 bases, with 16 bases separating them. In germline, CDR1 is SQVTM, CDR2 ANQGSEA. The CDR3 length is 13 residues. This chain's CDR3 is CSVEADQRDTQYF. The CDR3 nucleotides are TGCAGCGTGGAGGCAGACCAAAGGGATACGCAGTATTTT.

In regard to this clonotype: This may stem from a read error, because a much larger clone lies one nucleotide away. The rearrangement links TRBV5-6 to TRBJ2-5; the match to TRBD1 covers 8 bases. The length of the CDR3 is 15 residues. The germline V gene encodes CDR1 SGHDT and CDR2 YYEEEE. The V and J ends lost 0 bases and 4 bases, in that order; junction bases with no gene match: 5. The CDR3 DNA reads as TGTGCCAGCAGCTTGGGACAGGGGCCCCGAGAGACCCAGTACTTC. Protein sequence: CASSLGQGPRETQYF.

Note on this clonotype: Given a much more abundant clone one base away, this may be a read error. The rearrangement uses TRBV4-2 and TRBJ2-2; D gene unclear. Germline CDR1 and CDR2: LGHNA and YNFKEQ. Trimming took 1 base from V and 6 from J, leaving 15 bases between them. This CDR3 region has 16 residues. This CDR3 is CASSQATCEWSGELFF. CDR3 in DNA: TGTGCCAGCAGCCAAGCAACTTGCGAGTGGTCCGGGGAGCTGTTTTTT.

A note on this clonotype: A junction boundary mismatches the germline segment, possibly from a read error. The chain links TRBV11-2 to TRBJ2-1; tentatively, D is TRBD1 or TRBD2 (5 bases each). The CDR3 runs to 16 residues. CDR1 and CDR2 (germline): SGHAT, FQNNGV. CDR3 in DNA: TGTGCCAACAGCCGGATGGTACTAGTAGGGGACAATGAGCAGTTCTTC. Translation: CANSRMVLVGDNEQFF.